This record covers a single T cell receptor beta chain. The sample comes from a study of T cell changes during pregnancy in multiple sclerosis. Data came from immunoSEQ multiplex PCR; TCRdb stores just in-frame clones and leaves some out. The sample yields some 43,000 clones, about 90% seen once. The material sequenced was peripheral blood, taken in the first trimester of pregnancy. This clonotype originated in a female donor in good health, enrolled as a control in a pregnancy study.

CDR3 region: CASSHRAAGESYEQYF. The CDR3 DNA reads TGTGCCAGCAGCCACAGGGCGGCGGGAGAGTCCTACGAGCAGTACTTC. The J gene is TRBJ2-7, the V gene TRBV7-8; D possibly corresponds to TRBD2 (7 bases). From germline, CDR1 is SGHVS and CDR2 FQNEAQ. V lost 5 bases and J 1 base, leaving 18 bases between the germline ends. There are 16 residues in the CDR3.